The entry below describes one T cell receptor (beta chain). What it binds is not known. This sample stems from a study of graft-versus-host responses after intestinal transplantation. Looking at the study overall: Anti-thymocyte globulin induction preceded about 3 years of tacrolimus and steroid maintenance in all recipients. Findings of the study overall: Recipient-marrow GvH clones were detected, some having first appeared in ileum or blood.

The data were produced by immunoSEQ multiplex PCR, yet TCRdb's version contains in-frame clones alone and is incomplete. The sample lists tens of thousands of clones, about 80% seen once, with around 0.37% in the top ten. Germline-derived CDR1 and CDR2 are SGDLS and YYNGEE. The V gene end was trimmed by 0 bases and the J gene end by 0 bases; junction bases not matched to a gene: 14. The CDR3 runs 21 residues. This TCR was sampled from a human donor who was the organ donor for an intestinal transplant. This chain uses TRBV9 with TRBJ2-3, with 12 bases that match TRBD2. The material sequenced was unstimulated CD4+ T cells sorted from spleen or lymph node cells, taken before transplant. CDR3 nucleotides: TGTGCCAGCAGCGTAGTTGCAACCGGGACTAGCGGGCGAACTAGCACAGATACGCAGTATTTT. Translated: CASSVVATGTSGRTSTDTQYF. The full variable domain, completed using reference TRBV9 and TRBJ2-3, is DSGVTQTPKHLITATGQRVTLRCSPRSGDLSVYWYQQSLDQGLQFLIQYYNGEERAKGNILERFSAQQFPDLHSELNLSSLELGDSALYFCASSVVATGTSGRTSTDTQYFGPGTRLTVL.